Below are 19 T cell receptor beta chains sequenced from a single sample in a study of cytomegalovirus exposure and HLA in healthy donors (TCRdb year 2017). Receptor amplification or capture employed the immunoSEQ multiplex PCR assay. For the multiplex PCR, a mixture combining 60 forward primers for TCR Vbeta segments and 13 reverse primers for TCR Jbeta segments was used. Drawn from immuneACCESS, this table holds only the in-frame rearrangements with V and J called that TCRdb kept. Clones are partly lost; checked studies trace under half to an unresolved V gene and leave the rest unexplained. The sample table shows about 88,000 clones, and approximately 90% are seen once. The ten largest clonotypes hold less than 2.5% of the sample. Sequencing was performed on PBMCs. The receptor source for this set is a man aged 18 to 29 in good health and CMV-seronegative.

The V call is TRBV6-1, the J call TRBJ2-2; D is uncertain. Germline-derived CDR1 and CDR2 are MNHNS and SASEGT. The length of the CDR3 is 12 residues. V lost 7 bases and J lost 1, with 4 bases in between. CDR3 bases: TGTGCCAGCACGAGGAACACCGGGGAGCTGTTTTTT. This translates into CASTRNTGELFF.

The chain has TRBV30 and TRBJ1-2; weak D call: TRBD1 (6 bases). CDR3 length equals 14 residues. CDR1 is GTSNPN and CDR2 is SVGIG in the germline V gene (reference sequence). Trimming stripped 6 bases from V and 1 base from J, with 15 bases between. The CDR3, as DNA: TGTGCCTGTAAGGGGGGGCGGCTTAACTATGGCTACACCTTC. Translated, it gives CACKGGRLNYGYTF.

J is TRBJ2-1 and V is TRBV11-3; 9 nucleotides match TRBD2. Germline CDR1 and CDR2: SGHNT and YENEEA. There are 16 residues in the CDR3. J was trimmed by 5 bases and V by 5 bases; bases with no gene match: 10. The DNA of the CDR3 is TGTGCCAGCAGCGCCGTGGCGGGAGGGGGGCACAATGAGCAGTTCTTC. Translated: CASSAVAGGGHNEQFF.

V is TRBV4-3 and J is TRBJ2-5; 8 nucleotides match TRBD1. Trimming at V came to 1 base and at J to 4 bases, leaving 8 bases not matched to a gene. The germline gives CDR1 LGHNA, CDR2 YSLEER. There are 16 residues in the CDR3. The CDR3 DNA sequence: TGCGCCAGCAGCCAAGGCAGGGGGCTGGGAGCAGAGACCCAGTACTTC. Its translation: CASSQGRGLGAETQYF.

This chain uses TRBV11-3 with TRBJ2-5, with TRBD1 matching 11 bases. The CDR3 covers 15 residues. J lost 5 bases, V lost 1 base, and 3 bases had no gene match. Germline-derived CDR1 and CDR2 are SGHNT and YENEEA. The CDR3 bases are TGTGCCAGCAGCTTAGGGACAGGGGGCATGGAGACCCAGTACTTC. Translating gives CASSLGTGGMETQYF.

V gene TRBV7-6 combines with J gene TRBJ2-2; D is unresolved. Trimming shortened V by 5 bases and J by 6 bases, and 13 bases separated the two germline ends. The CDR3 is 14 amino acids. Per the germline V gene, CDR1 is SGHVS and CDR2 is FNYEAQ. CDR3 coding DNA: TGTGCCAGCAGCCCAAGCCTAGTCGCCGGGGAGCTGTTTTTT. This encodes CASSPSLVAGELFF.

The chain uses TRBV19 and TRBJ2-3, with 12 bases aligning to TRBD2. The CDR3 length is 17 residues. Germline V gene lookup returns CDR1 LNHDA and CDR2 SQIVND (reference sequence). V gave up 1 base and J gave up 1 base; unmatched junction bases: 3. CDR3 in amino acids: CASSIGRLAGGTDTQYF. For the CDR3, the DNA is TGTGCCAGTAGTATAGGGCGACTAGCGGGAGGCACAGATACGCAGTATTTT.

The chain uses TRBV21-1 and TRBJ2-7; the DNA was not compared with TRBD2, the D call given in the table. TRBV21-1 is recorded as a pseudogene. This CDR3 contains 13 residues. The CDR3 region has the DNA TGTGCCAGCAGGAAACAGGGACTTGGGGAGCAGTACTTC. The encoded protein is CASRKQGLGEQYF.

The chain links TRBV7-2 to TRBJ2-3; D unresolved. V was clipped by 2 bases and J by 0 bases, with 9 bases between them. CDR3 length: 15 amino acids. The V gene's germline CDR1 is SGHTA and CDR2 FQGNSA. For the CDR3, the DNA is TGTGCCAGCAGCTTATTCGGTTCTAGCACAGATACGCAGTATTTT. Protein: CASSLFGSSTDTQYF.

This clone has a single count. The V call is TRBV2, the J call TRBJ1-2; D is ambiguous. The germline V and J ends were trimmed by 6 bases and 4 bases, with 15 bases remaining between them. There are 14 residues in the CDR3. Germline lookup yields CDR1 SNHLY and CDR2 FYNNEI. In nucleotides, the CDR3 is TGTGCCAGCAGCCCCCGACTCCTACGCTATGGCTACACCTTC. It is translated as CASSPRLLRYGYTF.

This clone is a singleton in its sample. This chain links TRBV7-9 with TRBJ2-7; 7 positions agree with TRBD1. With 3 bases clipped from V and 4 bases from J, the junction kept 3 bases outside the gene matches. Germline CDR1 SEHNR, CDR2 FQNEAQ (reference sequence). The CDR3 extends over 13 amino acids. Here the CDR3 reads CASSLRQGYEQYF. CDR3 nucleotides: TGTGCCAGCAGCTTGAGACAGGGATACGAGCAGTACTTC.

The V and J genes are TRBV15 and TRBJ2-4; possibly TRBD2 for D (5 bases). The CDR3 runs 20 residues. V was clipped by 3 bases and J by 0 bases, with 24 bases between them. Germline CDR1 LNHNV, CDR2 YYDKDF (reference sequence). In nucleotides, the CDR3 is TGTGCCACCAGCAGGGATACGGGGATACAGAGGCTAACAGCCAAAAACATTCAGTACTTC. Translating it yields CATSRDTGIQRLTAKNIQYF.

This CDR3 reads CASKRRGECEQFF. CDR3 in DNA: TGTGCCAGCAAAAGGAGGGGCGAGTGTGAGCAGTTCTTC. This chain uses TRBV19 with TRBJ2-1; weak D call: TRBD2 (6 bases). The V and J ends lost 9 bases and 9 bases respectively, with 18 bases between them. The CDR3 has 13 amino acids. Germline V gene data show CDR1 as LNHDA and CDR2 as SQIVND (reference sequence).

This chain uses TRBV18 with TRBJ2-1; TRBD1 agrees at 7 bases. Per the germline V gene, CDR1 is KGHSH and CDR2 is LQKENI. The trim removed 1 base at V and 5 bases at J, leaving 5 bases unmatched. The CDR3 is 15 amino acids. The CDR3 here is CASSPRQGENNEQFF. The CDR3 DNA sequence: TGTGCCAGCTCACCACGCCAGGGGGAGAACAATGAGCAGTTCTTC.

This clone was picked up one time. The rearrangement joins TRBV6-5 to TRBJ2-3; TRBD2 might be the D (5 bases). V gave up 6 bases and J gave up 5 bases, with 18 bases separating them. The germline gives CDR1 MNHEY, CDR2 SVGAGI. The CDR3 extends over 15 amino acids. CDR3 DNA: TGTGCCAGCAGCCCTGCCGGACTTTATAGAGATACGCAGTATTTT. Translating it yields CASSPAGLYRDTQYF.

The rearrangement joins TRBV30 to TRBJ1-6; possible D gene TRBD1, 6 bases. There are 15 residues in the CDR3. V shed 0 bases and J shed 4 bases, with 10 bases lying between them. Looked up from germline, CDR1 is GTSNPN and CDR2 is SVGIG (reference sequence). CDR3 sequence: CAWSVGAMYNSPLHF. CDR3 DNA sequence: TGTGCCTGGAGTGTGGGGGCTATGTATAATTCACCCCTCCACTTT. Drawing the rest from reference TRBV30 and TRBJ1-6, the complete variable domain is SQTIHQWPATLVQPVGSPLSLECTVEGTSNPNLYWYRQAAGRGLQLLFYSVGIGQISSEVPQNLSASRPQDRQFILSSKKLLLSDSGFYLCAWSVGAMYNSPLHFGNGTRLTVT.

The CDR3 nucleotides read TGCGCCAGCAGCCCAAGTGGTAGGGCAGGGATCTACGAGCAGTACTTC. Protein: CASSPSGRAGIYEQYF. This chain connects TRBV5-1 to TRBJ2-7; possible D gene TRBD1, 5 bases. The CDR3 extends over 16 amino acids. Germline loops: CDR1 SGHRS, CDR2 YFSETQ. With 4 bases removed from V and 3 bases from J, the gap between germline ends came to 20 bases.

The chain employs TRBV12-5 and TRBJ1-5; possibly TRBD1 for D (6 bases). CDR1 and CDR2 (germline): LGHNT, FRNRAP. V was trimmed by 3 bases and J by 4 bases, leaving 10 bases between them. The CDR3 is 14 amino acids. This CDR3 is CASGLQQGNQPQHF. CDR3 nucleotide sequence: TGTGCTAGTGGTTTACAGCAGGGGAATCAGCCCCAGCATTTT.

V gene TRBV29-1 combines with J gene TRBJ2-3, with 9 bases aligning to TRBD2. The V segment lost 6 bases and the J segment 0 bases; nucleotides outside the gene matches: 4. The CDR3 covers 14 residues. Germline V gene data show CDR1 as SQVTM and CDR2 as ANQGSEA. The CDR3 DNA is TGCAGCGTAGCGGGAGGCTTAAGCACAGATACGCAGTATTTT. Translated, it gives CSVAGGLSTDTQYF.